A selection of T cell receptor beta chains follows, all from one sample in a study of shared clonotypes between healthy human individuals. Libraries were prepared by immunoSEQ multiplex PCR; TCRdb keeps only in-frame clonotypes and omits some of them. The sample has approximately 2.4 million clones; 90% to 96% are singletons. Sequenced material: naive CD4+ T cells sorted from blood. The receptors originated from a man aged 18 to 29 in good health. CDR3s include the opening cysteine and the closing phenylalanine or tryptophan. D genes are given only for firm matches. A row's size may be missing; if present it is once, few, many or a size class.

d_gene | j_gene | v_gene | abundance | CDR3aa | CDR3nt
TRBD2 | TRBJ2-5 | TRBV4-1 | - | CASSQGLAANQETQYF | TGCGCCAGCAGCCAAGGACTAGCGGCGAACCAAGAGACCCAGTACTTC
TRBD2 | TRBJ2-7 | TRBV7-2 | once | CASSLRAGASGYEQYF | TGTGCCAGCAGCTTAAGGGCGGGAGCTAGTGGTTACGAGCAGTACTTC
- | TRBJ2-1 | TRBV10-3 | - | CAISEFKGEQFF | TGTGCCATCAGTGAGTTCAAAGGCGAGCAGTTCTTC
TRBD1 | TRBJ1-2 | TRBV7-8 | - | CASSLGAGGYGYTF | TGTGCCAGCAGCTTAGGCGCAGGGGGCTATGGCTACACCTTC
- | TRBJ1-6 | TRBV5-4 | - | CASSLQGQNSPLHF | TGTGCCAGCAGCTTGCAGGGCCAGAATTCACCCCTCCACTTT
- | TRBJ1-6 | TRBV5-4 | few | CASSQGSGVRSPLHF | TGTGCCAGCAGCCAAGGGTCAGGGGTGCGTTCACCCCTCCACTTT
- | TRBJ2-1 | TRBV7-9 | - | CASSLLTGANEQFF | TGTGCCAGCAGCTTACTGACAGGAGCGAATGAGCAGTTCTTC
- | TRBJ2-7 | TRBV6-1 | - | CASGRPGVGAYEQYF | TGTGCCAGCGGAAGACCAGGGGTAGGGGCCTACGAGCAGTACTTC
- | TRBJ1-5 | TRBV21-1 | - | CASSPSNQPQHF | TGTGCCAGCAGCCCTAGCAATCAGCCCCAGCATTTT
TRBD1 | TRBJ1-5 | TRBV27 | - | CASSLTGGGNQPQHF | TGTGCCAGCAGCCTGACAGGGGGGGGGAATCAGCCCCAGCATTTT
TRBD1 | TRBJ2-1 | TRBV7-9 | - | CARGDRGGNEQFF | TGTGCCAGAGGCGACAGGGGGGGCAATGAGCAGTTCTTC
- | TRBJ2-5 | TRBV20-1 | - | CSGGQGMGQYF | TGCAGTGGCGGGCAGGGGATGGGCCAGTACTTC
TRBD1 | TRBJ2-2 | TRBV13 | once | CASAGTGAFLKSTGELFF | TGTGCCAGCGCGGGGACAGGGGCCTTTCTTAAGTCGACCGGGGAGCTGTTTTTT
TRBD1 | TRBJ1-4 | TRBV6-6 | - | CASSPGQGGNEKLFF | TGTGCCAGCAGTCCGGGACAGGGCGGGAATGAAAAACTGTTTTTT
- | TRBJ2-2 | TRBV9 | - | CASSTTSQLTGELFF | TGTGCCAGCAGCACTACTAGCCAACTCACCGGGGAGCTGTTTTTT
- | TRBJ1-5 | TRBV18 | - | CASSPDSQNQPQHF | TGTGCCAGCTCACCGGACAGTCAAAATCAGCCCCAGCATTTT
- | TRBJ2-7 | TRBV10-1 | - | CASTDGQSYEQYF | TGCGCCAGCACGGATGGGCAGTCCTACGAGCAGTACTTC
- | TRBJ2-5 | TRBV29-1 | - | CSVGPQETQYF | TGCAGCGTTGGACCTCAAGAGACCCAGTACTTC